A single sample is the source of the 28 T cell receptor beta chains below, sequenced in a study of identical twins. TCRdb itself ran the 5' RACE reads through MiXCR, one entry per CDR3 protein. The sample holds 1.5 million or so distinct CDR3 sequences, about 32% seen once. Sequencing input: cord blood. These receptors were collected from a newborn girl in good health.

For the CDR3, the DNA is TGTGCCAGCAGACCCAGTAAAGGGGGAGGGAGAATCCTAGCCAAAAACATTCAGTACTTC. Amino acid sequence: CASRPSKGGGRILAKNIQYF. The chain carries TRBV28 and TRBJ2-4; maybe TRBD2 (7 bases). This CDR3 is built from 20 residues. V gave up 6 bases and J gave up 0 bases, with 27 bases separating them. The germline gives CDR1 MDHEN, CDR2 SYDVKM.

The CDR3 here is CASSVGRGQGGTSSYEQYF. The CDR3 DNA is TGTGCCAGCAGTGTGGGTAGGGGACAGGGAGGAACCTCTTCCTACGAGCAGTACTTC. The chain has TRBV2 and TRBJ2-7, with TRBD1 identical over 9 bases. CDR1 and CDR2 from the germline V gene are SNHLY and FYNNEI. The trim removed 4 bases at V and 1 base at J, leaving 17 bases unmatched. This CDR3 has 19 residues.

The chain has TRBV20-1 and TRBJ1-4; D ambiguous. Germline values: CDR1 DFQATT, CDR2 SNEGSKA (reference sequence). Trimming took off 3 bases at V and 4 bases at J, with 15 bases between the two ends. This CDR3 is built from 15 residues. DNA of the CDR3: TGCAGTGCTAGTAAGGCAGCCTACCTTAATGAAAAACTGTTTTTT. This encodes CSASKAAYLNEKLFF.

The chain links TRBV5-1 to TRBJ2-3; D is ambiguous. CDR1 SGHRS and CDR2 YFSETQ come from the germline V gene. CDR3 length equals 15 residues. The V end lost 0 bases, the J end lost 2 bases, and 10 bases lay between the germline ends. CDR3 protein: CASSLGVANTDTQYF. The CDR3, as DNA: TGCGCCAGCAGCTTGGGTGTCGCTAACACAGATACGCAGTATTTT.

This clonotype was observed a handful of times. The V call is TRBV2, the J call TRBJ1-1; 9 bases fit TRBD1. This CDR3 contains 15 residues. Germline CDR1 is SNHLY and CDR2 is FYNNEI. V shed 6 bases and J 1 base; nucleotides not matched to a gene: 6. For the CDR3, the DNA is TGTGCCAGCAGGACCTCACAGGGGGCGAACACTGAAGCTTTCTTT. Amino acids: CASRTSQGANTEAFF.

V is TRBV3-1 and J is TRBJ1-2; D is ambiguous. Trimming took off 1 base at V and 4 bases at J, with 10 bases between the two ends. Per germline, CDR1 LGHDT and CDR2 YNNKEL (reference sequence). This CDR3 region has 14 residues. Here the CDR3 reads CASSQASVPYGYTF. The CDR3 coding sequence is TGTGCCAGCAGCCAAGCATCGGTCCCCTATGGCTACACCTTC.

The V gene is TRBV21-1, the J gene TRBJ2-5; the table's D call of TRBD1 was not tested on the DNA. TRBV21-1 is flagged as a pseudogene. This CDR3 has 14 residues. The CDR3 sequence is CASSNSAGPSEQYF. The CDR3 region has the DNA TGTGCCAGCAGCAACTCGGCGGGACCTTCGGAGCAGTACTTC.

This sequence joins TRBV2 and TRBJ2-3; 9 bases match TRBD2. The CDR3 length is 14 residues. Germline CDR1 and CDR2: SNHLY and FYNNEI. J was trimmed by 4 bases and V by 6 bases; bases with no gene match: 5. CDR3 protein: CASRAGGPSDTQYF. DNA of the CDR3: TGTGCCAGCAGGGCGGGAGGGCCCTCAGATACGCAGTATTTT.

This clonotype was picked up a small number of times. The chain employs TRBV5-1 and TRBJ2-3; D remains unclear. The CDR3 spans 14 residues. Trimming left V 2 bases short and J 3 bases short, with 10 bases between. Germline V gene data show CDR1 as SGHRS and CDR2 as YFSETQ. CDR3 nucleotides: TGCGCCAGCAGCTTAGACCAGCTTACAGATACGCAGTATTTT. Its translation is CASSLDQLTDTQYF.

Details on this clonotype: A much larger clone sits a single nucleotide away, making a read error possible. The chain joins TRBV29-1 to TRBJ2-7, with D possibly being TRBD1 (5 bases). The germline V gene has CDR1 SQVTM and CDR2 ANQGSEA. There are 13 residues in the CDR3. The CDR3 region is CSVEGGTAYGQYF. Written as DNA, the CDR3 is TGCAGCGTTGAAGGGGGCACAGCCTACGGGCAGTACTTC.

There are a few counts of this clonotype. The rearrangement uses TRBV12-3 or TRBV12-4 and TRBJ2-3; D is unresolved. V dropped 4 bases and J dropped 1 base, with 12 bases sitting between them. The CDR3 runs 15 residues. The CDR3: CASSSRPAGTDTQYF. CDR3 nucleotide sequence: TGTGCCAGCAGTTCTCGACCGGCGGGCACAGATACGCAGTATTTT.

A word on this clonotype: One end of the junction does not line up with germline, which may come from a read error. The gene calls are TRBV10-3 and TRBJ1-6; possible D gene TRBD1, 5 bases. The length of the CDR3 is 12 residues. The V gene's germline CDR1 is ENHRY and CDR2 SYGVKD. CDR3 DNA sequence: TGTGCCATCAGTGGGACAAATTCACCCCCCCACTTT. Protein sequence: CAISGTNSPPHF.

The chain carries TRBV4-2 and TRBJ1-2; D gene unclear. With 0 bases removed from V and 2 bases from J, the gap between germline ends came to 13 bases. The CDR3 length is 16 residues. Germline-derived CDR1 and CDR2 are LGHNA and YNFKEQ. The CDR3 sequence is CASSQELTSVNYGYTF. The CDR3 DNA reads as TGTGCCAGCAGCCAAGAACTTACGTCGGTGAACTATGGCTACACCTTC.

The chain has TRBV20-1 and TRBJ1-1, with TRBD1 matching 8 bases. Looked up from germline, CDR1 is DFQATT and CDR2 is SNEGSKA (reference sequence). V was pared by 0 bases and J by 8 bases, with 2 bases of the junction left unmatched. CDR3 size: 12 residues. The CDR3 region has the DNA TGCAGTGCTAGAGAAAACAGGGGGGAAGCTTTCTTT. As protein: CSARENRGEAFF.

This clonotype turned up a few times. The chain employs TRBV25-1 and TRBJ1-2; D is ambiguous. Germline CDR1 reads MGHDK; CDR2 reads SYGVNS. The length of the CDR3 is 13 residues. The ends were cut back, 7 bases at V and 9 bases at J, with 18 bases in the middle. The CDR3 DNA is TGTGCCAGCACCCAAGCCGGGTTAACTCGCTACACCTTC. Translation gives CASTQAGLTRYTF.

This clonotype was found a few times. The chain joins TRBV28 to TRBJ1-6; D is possibly TRBD1 (5 bases). CDR1 MDHEN and CDR2 SYDVKM come from the germline V gene. Between the trimmed V and J ends, which lost 3 bases and 5 bases, there was a span of 14 bases. The CDR3 runs to 16 residues. The CDR3 here is CASSFWAGRDNSPLHF. The CDR3 coding sequence is TGTGCCAGCAGTTTTTGGGCAGGGAGAGATAATTCACCCCTCCACTTT.

The gene calls are TRBV4-2 and TRBJ1-5; D gene ambiguous. The ends were cut back, 1 base at V and 0 bases at J, with 10 bases in the middle. This CDR3 has 16 amino acids. Germline V gene data show CDR1 as LGHNA and CDR2 as YNFKEQ. CDR3 loop: CASSQVGFDSNQPQHF. Here the CDR3 DNA reads TGTGCCAGCAGCCAAGTAGGGTTTGATAGCAATCAGCCCCAGCATTTT.

This clonotype occurred a few times. The chain carries TRBV6-2 or TRBV6-3 and TRBJ1-5, with unresolved D. The V and J ends lost 2 bases and 1 base respectively, with 15 bases between them. This CDR3 has 17 amino acids. Germline lookup yields CDR1 MNHEY and CDR2 SVGEGT. CDR3 region: CASSYRGRVGSNQPQHF. Written as DNA, the CDR3 is TGTGCCAGCAGTTACCGAGGGAGGGTAGGAAGCAATCAGCCCCAGCATTTT.

At least ten counts were recorded for this clonotype. V gene TRBV27 combines with J gene TRBJ2-7, with D perhaps being TRBD1 or TRBD2 (5 bases each). CDR3 size: 15 residues. The germline gives CDR1 MNHEY, CDR2 SMNVEV (reference sequence). Trimming removed 5 bases at V and 0 bases at J, with 14 bases between. The CDR3 spells CASSVPGPYSYEQYF. The CDR3 nucleotides are TGTGCCAGCAGTGTGCCGGGACCTTACTCCTACGAGCAGTACTTC.

Remarks on this clonotype: A junction end diverges from the germline sequence, so it may reflect a read error. This CDR3 is CGATRQGTGYGYTF. CDR3 nucleotide sequence: TGCGGTGCTACGCGACAGGGGACTGGCTATGGCTACACCTTC. V is TRBV20-1 and J is TRBJ1-2; 8 bases line up with TRBD1. The germline V gene encodes CDR1 DFQATT and CDR2 SNEGSKA (reference sequence). The CDR3 totals 14 residues.

The chain employs TRBV29-1 and TRBJ2-1; 9 nucleotides line up with TRBD2. The CDR3 covers 13 residues. The V gene end was trimmed by 4 bases and the J gene end by 5 bases; junction bases not matched to a gene: 3. Germline CDR1 and CDR2: SQVTM and ANQGSEA. The CDR3 is CSVGGRAHNEQFF. The CDR3 bases are TGCAGCGTTGGCGGGAGGGCCCACAATGAGCAGTTCTTC.

This sequence joins TRBV4-1 and TRBJ2-3; D is unresolved. Deletions cut 1 base from V and 2 bases from J, with 10 bases between. In germline, CDR1 is MGHRA, CDR2 YSYEKL. This CDR3 contains 15 residues. The CDR3 region is CASSQVRLYTDTQYF. For the CDR3, the DNA is TGCGCCAGCAGCCAAGTGCGGCTCTACACAGATACGCAGTATTTT.

Concerning this clonotype itself: One base away lies a much larger clone, so this may be a sequencing read error. V is TRBV20-1 and J is TRBJ2-7; D is uncertain. The CDR3 is 14 residues long. The germline V gene encodes CDR1 DFQATT and CDR2 SNEGSKA (reference sequence). The V and J ends lost 4 bases and 7 bases respectively, with 20 bases between them. The DNA for the CDR3 is TGCAGTGCTACTATCCCCGTGGGGATGGATGAGCAGTACTTC. Its protein product is CSATIPVGMDEQYF.

This clonotype appeared a few times. The V call is TRBV4-1, the J call TRBJ2-7; 7 bases match TRBD2. The trim removed 2 bases at V and 2 bases at J, leaving 6 bases unmatched. The CDR3 is 15 amino acids. Germline-derived CDR1 and CDR2 are MGHRA and YSYEKL. CDR3 DNA: TGCGCCAGCAGCCAAAGTCGAGCGGGGCCCTACGAGCAGTACTTC. Encoded protein: CASSQSRAGPYEQYF.

This clonotype has a count of ten or more. Just one base apart from a much larger clone, this may be a read error. V and J are TRBV5-1 and TRBJ2-5; no clear D gene. This CDR3 region has 11 residues. Germline values: CDR1 SGHRS, CDR2 YFSETQ. Trimming cost V 3 bases and J 3 bases, with 3 bases left between them. The CDR3 nucleotides are TGCGCCAGCAGCTGGAAAGAGACCCAGTACTTC. Translated, it gives CASSWKETQYF.

This clonotype came up a few times. In DNA, the CDR3 is TGTGCCAGCAACCCGCCGACTAGCGGGGCGAACATTCAGTACTTC. It yields the protein CASNPPTSGANIQYF. The V and J genes are TRBV2 and TRBJ2-4; 11 bases are a match to TRBD2. Germline trimming cut 7 bases from V and 7 bases from J; bases unmatched to any gene: 9. CDR1 is SNHLY and CDR2 is FYNNEI in the germline V gene. The CDR3 covers 15 residues.

This clonotype was observed a few times. This chain uses TRBV7-9 with TRBJ1-1; no clear D. CDR1 and CDR2 (germline): SEHNR, FQNEAQ (reference sequence). This CDR3 contains 15 residues. Trimming took off 1 base at V and 4 bases at J, with 13 bases between the two ends. CDR3 in DNA: TGTGCCAGCAGCTTAGGGCCCCACATTCGCACTGAAGCTTTCTTT. As protein: CASSLGPHIRTEAFF.

Turning to this clonotype: Sequence at one end of the junction differs from germline and may be a read error. The chain carries TRBV7-2 and TRBJ2-1; 7 bases align to TRBD2. The germline CDR1 and CDR2 sequences are SGHTA and FQGNSA. The CDR3 sequence is 14 residues long. CDR3 nucleotides: TGTGCCAGCAGCTTAGTAGCGGGTCCCAATGGGCAGTTCTTC. Amino acids: CASSLVAGPNGQFF.